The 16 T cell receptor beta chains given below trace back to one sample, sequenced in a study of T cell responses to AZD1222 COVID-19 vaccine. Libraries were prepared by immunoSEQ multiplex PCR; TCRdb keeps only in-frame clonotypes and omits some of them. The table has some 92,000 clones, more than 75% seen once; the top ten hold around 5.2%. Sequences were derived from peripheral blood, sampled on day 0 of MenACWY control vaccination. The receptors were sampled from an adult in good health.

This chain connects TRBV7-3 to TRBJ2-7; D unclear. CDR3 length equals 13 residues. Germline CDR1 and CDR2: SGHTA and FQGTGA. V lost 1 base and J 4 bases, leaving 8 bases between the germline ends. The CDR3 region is CASSLSHNYEQYF. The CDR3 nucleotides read TGTGCCAGCAGCTTAAGTCACAATTACGAGCAGTACTTC.

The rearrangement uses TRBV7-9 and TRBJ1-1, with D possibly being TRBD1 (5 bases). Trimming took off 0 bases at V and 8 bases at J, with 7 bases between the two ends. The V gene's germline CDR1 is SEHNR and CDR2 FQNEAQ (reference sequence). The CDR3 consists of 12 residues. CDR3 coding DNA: TGTGCCAGCAGCTTAGCCGGGGGGGAAGCTTTCTTT. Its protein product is CASSLAGGEAFF.

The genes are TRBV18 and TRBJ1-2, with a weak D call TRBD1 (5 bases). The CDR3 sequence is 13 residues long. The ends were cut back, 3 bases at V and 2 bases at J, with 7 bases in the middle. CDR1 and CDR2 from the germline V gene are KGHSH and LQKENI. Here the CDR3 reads CASSPGGNYGYTF. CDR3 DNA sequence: TGTGCCAGCTCACCGGGGGGGAACTATGGCTACACCTTC.

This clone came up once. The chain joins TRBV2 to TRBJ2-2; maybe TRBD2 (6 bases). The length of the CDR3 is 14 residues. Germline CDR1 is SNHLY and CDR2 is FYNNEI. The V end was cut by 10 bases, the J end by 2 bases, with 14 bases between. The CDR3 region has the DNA TGTGCCAACCTGGGGGGAGGCAACACCGGGGAGCTGTTTTTT. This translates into CANLGGGNTGELFF.

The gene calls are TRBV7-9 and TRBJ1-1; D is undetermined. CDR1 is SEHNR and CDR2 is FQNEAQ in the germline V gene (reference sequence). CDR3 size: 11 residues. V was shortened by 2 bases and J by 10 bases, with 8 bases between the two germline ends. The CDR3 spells CASSLRQGAFF. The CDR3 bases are TGTGCCAGCAGCTTACGTCAAGGAGCTTTCTTT.

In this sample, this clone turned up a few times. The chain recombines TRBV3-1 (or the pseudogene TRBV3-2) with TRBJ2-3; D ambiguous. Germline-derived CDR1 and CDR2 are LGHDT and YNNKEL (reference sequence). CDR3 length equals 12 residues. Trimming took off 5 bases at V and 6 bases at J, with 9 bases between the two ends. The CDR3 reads CASSSSVDTQYF. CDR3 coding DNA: TGTGCCAGCAGCTCATCAGTGGATACGCAGTATTTT.

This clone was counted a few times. The CDR3 DNA follows: TGCAGCGTGGAAAGACAGGGGACCGGTGAAGCTTTCTTT. It is translated as CSVERQGTGEAFF. The chain is built from TRBV29-1 and TRBJ1-1; 8 bases align to TRBD1. V gave up 6 bases and J gave up 7 bases; unmatched junction bases: 10. Germline CDR1 reads SQVTM; CDR2 reads ANQGSEA. There are 13 residues in the CDR3.

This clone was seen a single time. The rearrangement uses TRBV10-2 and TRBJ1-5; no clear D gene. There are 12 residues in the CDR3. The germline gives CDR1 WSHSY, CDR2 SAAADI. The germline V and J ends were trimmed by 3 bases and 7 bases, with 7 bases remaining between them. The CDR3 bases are TGCGCCAGCAGTGATCAAGTCCAGCCCCAGCATTTT. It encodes CASSDQVQPQHF.

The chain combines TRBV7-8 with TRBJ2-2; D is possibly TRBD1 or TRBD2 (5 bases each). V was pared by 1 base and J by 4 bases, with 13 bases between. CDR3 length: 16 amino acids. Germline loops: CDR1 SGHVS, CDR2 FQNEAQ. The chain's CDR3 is CASSLGASGTTGELFF. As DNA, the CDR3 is TGTGCCAGCAGCTTAGGGGCATCGGGGACCACCGGGGAGCTGTTTTTT.

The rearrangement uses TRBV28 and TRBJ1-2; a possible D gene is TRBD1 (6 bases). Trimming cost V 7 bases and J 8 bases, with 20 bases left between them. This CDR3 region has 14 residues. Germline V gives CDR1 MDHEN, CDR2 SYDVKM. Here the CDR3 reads CASTPFRGMRGYTF. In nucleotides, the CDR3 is TGTGCCAGCACCCCCTTCAGGGGAATGCGGGGCTACACCTTC.

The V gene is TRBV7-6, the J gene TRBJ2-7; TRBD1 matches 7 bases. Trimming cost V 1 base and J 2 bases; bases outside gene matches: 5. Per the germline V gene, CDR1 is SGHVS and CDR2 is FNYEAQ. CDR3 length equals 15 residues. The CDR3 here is CASSLVRGPTYEQYF. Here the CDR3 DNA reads TGTGCCAGCAGCTTAGTTAGGGGGCCGACCTACGAGCAGTACTTC. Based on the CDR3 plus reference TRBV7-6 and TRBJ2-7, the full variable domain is GAGVSQSPRYKVTKRGQDVALRCDPISGHVSLYWYRQALGQGPEFLTYFNYEAQQDKSGLPNDRFSAERPEGSISTLTIQRTEQRDSAMYRCASSLVRGPTYEQYFGPGTRLTVT.

Here the CDR3 DNA reads TGTGCCAGCAGGGGACAGGGTTCTTCACCCCTCCACTTT. Translation gives CASRGQGSSPLHF. The rearrangement joins TRBV6-6 to TRBJ1-6, with 9 positions matching TRBD1. CDR1 and CDR2 from the germline V gene are MNHNY and SVGAGI (reference sequence). The ends lost 6 bases at V and 9 bases at J; junction bases unmatched: 3. There are 13 residues in the CDR3.

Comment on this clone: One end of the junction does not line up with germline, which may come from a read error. CDR3 sequence: CASSLTGDGTDTQYF. DNA for the CDR3: TGTGCTAGCAGCTTGACGGGAGACGGCACAGATACGCAGTATTTT. The V and J genes are TRBV7-7 and TRBJ2-3; the D gene is possibly TRBD2 (6 bases). There are 15 residues in the CDR3. Per the germline V gene, CDR1 is SSHAT and CDR2 is FNYEAQ (reference sequence).

In DNA, the CDR3 is TGTGCCAGCAGTTACGCGGGTGAGACCCAGTACTTC. Its translation: CASSYAGETQYF. The chain joins TRBV6-5 to TRBJ2-5; D may be TRBD2 (5 bases). This CDR3 has 12 amino acids. The germline CDR1 and CDR2 sequences are MNHEY and SVGAGI. V was pared by 2 bases and J by 5 bases, with 6 bases between.

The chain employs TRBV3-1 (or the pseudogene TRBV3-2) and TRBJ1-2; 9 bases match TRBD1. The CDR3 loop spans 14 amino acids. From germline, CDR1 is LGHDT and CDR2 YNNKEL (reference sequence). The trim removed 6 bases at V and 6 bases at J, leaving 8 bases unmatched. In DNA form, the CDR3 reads TGTGCCAGCAGTTCCAGGGGACAGGGAAATGGCTACACCTTC. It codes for CASSSRGQGNGYTF.

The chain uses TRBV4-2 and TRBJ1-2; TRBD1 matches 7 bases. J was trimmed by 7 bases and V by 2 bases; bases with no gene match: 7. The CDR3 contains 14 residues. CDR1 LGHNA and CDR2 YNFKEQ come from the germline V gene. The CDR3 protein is CASSQITDRAGYTF. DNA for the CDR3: TGTGCCAGCAGCCAAATCACCGACAGGGCTGGCTACACCTTC.